Shown below are 23 T cell receptor beta chains from a single sample sequenced in a study of CD8+CD57+ T cells in acquired aplastic anemia. CDR3 and TCR beta VDJ profiling relied on a genomic DNA template. TCRdb recomputed calls from the reads with MiXCR, one row per CDR3 protein. The table lists roughly 190,000 distinct CDR3 sequences, around half of them singletons. Material: sorted CD4+, CD8+, or CD8+CD57+ T cells (not recorded which) from PBMCs. These TCRs come from a human donor in good health, serving as a control.

The chain combines TRBV11-2 with TRBJ1-2; the match to TRBD1 covers 10 bases. J was trimmed by 14 bases and V by 5 bases; bases with no gene match: 17. Germline CDR1 reads SGHAT; CDR2 reads FQNNGV. This CDR3 has 15 amino acids. The CDR3 DNA reads TGTGCCAGCAGCCCGGGGGTGCGACAGGGGGCTCTTCGGACCTTC. This encodes CASSPGVRQGALRTF.

The chain uses TRBV30 and TRBJ1-2; TRBD1 matches at 8 bases. V shed 5 bases, J shed 2 bases, and the junction held 4 bases outside the gene matches. CDR1 and CDR2 (germline): GTSNPN, SVGIG (reference sequence). CDR3 size: 13 residues. CDR3 region: CAWARDRNYGYTF. Here the CDR3 DNA reads TGTGCCTGGGCACGGGACAGGAACTATGGCTACACCTTC.

This clonotype was found many times. J is TRBJ2-7 and V is TRBV12-3 or TRBV12-4; 11 nucleotides align to TRBD2. The V and J ends lost 6 bases and 2 bases, in that order; junction bases with no gene match: 3. The CDR3 runs to 14 residues. The CDR3: CASRISGGAYEQYF. The CDR3 nucleotides are TGTGCCAGCAGAATTAGCGGGGGGGCCTACGAGCAGTACTTC.

Worth noting for this clonotype: Because it lacks the conserved phenylalanine or tryptophan at the end, this CDR3 is likely a read error. It is unclear where the CDR3 begins or ends on the DNA, so no DNA is shown, and the CDR3 is as TCRdb lists it. This chain uses TRBV12-3 or TRBV12-4 with TRBJ1-6; TRBD1 is the table's D call and was not checked against the DNA. The CDR3 sequence runs 9 residues, both termini included. Here the CDR3 reads CASSVGGGL.

The rearrangement joins TRBV12-3 or TRBV12-4 to TRBJ1-3, with D possibly TRBD1 on 6 matching bases. The CDR3 has 14 amino acids. V was trimmed by 5 bases and J by 6 bases, leaving 14 bases between them. The CDR3 region is CASSLVTGENTIYF. The CDR3 nucleotides are TGTGCCAGCAGTCTCGTGACAGGCGAAAACACCATATATTTT.

This clonotype was seen ten or more times. This rearrangement joins TRBV6-2 or TRBV6-3 to TRBJ2-5; D remains unclear. The CDR3 runs to 12 residues. Germline-derived CDR1 and CDR2 are MNHEY and SVGEGT. V was pared by 4 bases and J by 5 bases, with 8 bases between. CDR3: CASSLPPETQYF. For the CDR3, the DNA is TGTGCCAGCAGTTTACCCCCCGAGACCCAGTACTTC.

This clonotype appeared many times. The CDR3 region is CASSLTGQSRQGYTF. In DNA, the CDR3 is TGTGCCAGCAGCTTAACGGGACAGTCCCGGCAGGGCTACACCTTC. The chain employs TRBV7-6 and TRBJ1-2; 7 bases are a match to TRBD1. The CDR3 consists of 15 residues. Trimming removed 2 bases from V and 8 bases from J; junction bases left unmatched: 11. Looked up from germline, CDR1 is SGHVS and CDR2 is FNYEAQ. Using reference TRBV7-6 and TRBJ1-2 for the parts outside the CDR3, the full variable domain is GAGVSQSPRYKVTKRGQDVALRCDPISGHVSLYWYRQALGQGPEFLTYFNYEAQQDKSGLPNDRFSAERPEGSISTLTIQRTEQRDSAMYRCASSLTGQSRQGYTFGSGTRLTVV.

This chain joins TRBV7-2 and TRBJ1-3, with TRBD1 as a possible D gene (6 bases). From germline, CDR1 is SGHTA and CDR2 FQGNSA. V was trimmed by 5 bases and J by 0 bases, leaving 20 bases between them. The CDR3 runs 18 residues. For the CDR3, the DNA is TGTACCAGCAGCCCCCAGGGGTGGGGGGGGACCTCTGGAAACACCATATATTTT. Translated, it gives CTSSPQGWGGTSGNTIYF.

The V and J genes are TRBV7-9 and TRBJ1-1; D gene uncertain. V dropped 1 base and J dropped 6 bases, with 6 bases sitting between them. Germline V gene data show CDR1 as SEHNR and CDR2 as FQNEAQ (reference sequence). The CDR3 totals 12 residues. CDR3 in amino acids: CASSLGPPEAFF. The CDR3 DNA reads TGTGCCAGCAGCTTAGGACCCCCTGAAGCTTTCTTT.

The table lists this clonotype with many counts. The rearrangement uses TRBV7-6 and TRBJ2-7; D remains ambiguous. The CDR3 has 17 residues. The germline V and J ends were trimmed by 5 bases and 6 bases, with 26 bases remaining between them. CDR1 and CDR2 from the germline V gene are SGHVS and FNYEAQ. The CDR3 nucleotides are TGTGCCAGCAGCCCAGGTCGTGGGTTGGATAAAACCGGCGAGCAGTACTTC. It encodes CASSPGRGLDKTGEQYF.

The sample holds many counts of this clonotype. The chain links TRBV7-6 to TRBJ2-5; D is ambiguous. Germline V lookup: CDR1 SGHVS, CDR2 FNYEAQ. The V end was cut by 5 bases, the J end by 5 bases, with 9 bases between. There are 12 residues in the CDR3. The CDR3, as DNA: TGTGCCAGCAGCCCAAGCAGGGAGACCCAGTACTTC. It encodes CASSPSRETQYF.

The chain joins TRBV9 to TRBJ2-3; TRBD1 matches at 7 bases. Germline loops: CDR1 SGDLS, CDR2 YYNGEE. This CDR3 is 13 amino acids long. J gave up 5 bases and V 5 bases, and 5 bases lay outside the gene matches. CDR3 sequence: CASSDRARDTQYF. The DNA of the CDR3 is TGTGCCAGCAGTGACAGGGCAAGAGATACGCAGTATTTT.

The rearrangement links TRBV19 to TRBJ1-5; TRBD1 might be the D (5 bases). Germline V gene data show CDR1 as LNHDA and CDR2 as SQIVND (reference sequence). CDR3 length: 15 amino acids. Deletions cut 4 bases from V and 9 bases from J, with 19 bases between. The CDR3 bases are TGTGCCAGTAGTAGGGGGTGGGAGGTTCCACTGCCCCAGCATTTT. Residues: CASSRGWEVPLPQHF. Full variable domain (outside the CDR3, taken from reference TRBV19 and TRBJ1-5): DGGITQSPKYLFRKEGQNVTLSCEQNLNHDAMYWYRQDPGQGLRLIYYSQIVNDFQKGDIAEGYSVSREKKESFPLTVTSAQKNPTAFYLCASSRGWEVPLPQHFGDGTRLSIL.

As for this clonotype: This could be a read error, since a much larger clone is one nucleotide away. The J gene is TRBJ2-1, the V gene TRBV3-1; D is perhaps TRBD2 (6 bases). Germline assignment: CDR1 LGHDT and CDR2 YNNKEL (reference sequence). V lost 3 bases and J 12 bases, leaving 18 bases between the germline ends. The CDR3 length is 14 residues. Here the CDR3 DNA reads TGTGCCAGCAGCCAGACGGCTCGCGGGACGTGGCAGTTCTTC. Its protein product is CASSQTARGTWQFF.

The chain uses TRBV15 and TRBJ2-3; a weak D match, TRBD1 (6 bases). V lost 6 bases and J 0 bases, leaving 13 bases between the germline ends. Germline V gene lookup returns CDR1 LNHNV and CDR2 YYDKDF (reference sequence). CDR3 size: 15 residues. DNA of the CDR3: TGTGCCACCAGAACAGGGTCCTTTAGCACAGATACGCAGTATTTT. It translates to CATRTGSFSTDTQYF. Supplemented by reference TRBV15 and TRBJ2-3, the full variable domain reads DAMVIQNPRYQVTQFGKPVTLSCSQTLNHNVMYWYQQKSSQAPKLLFHYYDKDFNNEADTPDNFQSRRPNTSFCFLDIRSPGLGDTAMYLCATRTGSFSTDTQYFGPGTRLTVL.

This chain links TRBV7-4 with TRBJ2-7, with 9 bases aligning to TRBD1. The V and J ends lost 4 bases and 2 bases, in that order; junction bases with no gene match: 6. Per the germline V gene, CDR1 is SGHVT and CDR2 is SQSDAQ. CDR3 size: 15 residues. The CDR3 sequence is CASSYPGTGPYEQYF. The CDR3 region has the DNA TGTGCCAGCAGCTACCCCGGGACAGGGCCCTACGAGCAGTACTTC.

This clonotype was observed many times. The chain employs TRBV19 and TRBJ1-5, with TRBD1 matching over 9 bases. With V trimmed by 7 bases and J by 4 bases, 11 bases remained unmatched. CDR1 is LNHDA, CDR2 SQIVND, per germline (reference sequence). The CDR3 covers 16 residues. The CDR3 DNA follows: TGTGCCAGTATCCCGGGACAGGGAGGCCGAAATCAGCCCCAGCATTTT. Its protein product is CASIPGQGGRNQPQHF.

This clonotype was counted at least ten times. The genes are TRBV6-6 and TRBJ2-7, with TRBD1 as a possible D gene (6 bases). The CDR3 covers 15 residues. Trimming stripped 2 bases from V and 4 bases from J, with 15 bases between. The germline CDR1 and CDR2 sequences are MNHNY and SVGAGI (reference sequence). The CDR3 is CASSYPLQGRYEQYF. In nucleotides, the CDR3 is TGTGCCAGCAGTTACCCTTTACAGGGAAGGTACGAGCAGTACTTC.

As for this clonotype: Sequence at one end of the junction differs from germline and may be a read error. The chain couples TRBV5-1 to TRBJ2-3; weak D call: TRBD2 (5 bases). Per germline, CDR1 SGHRS and CDR2 YFSETQ. CDR3 length: 13 amino acids. The DNA of the CDR3 is TGTGCCAGCAGCTACGGGGACACAGATACGCAGTATTTT. Its translation is CASSYGDTDTQYF.

Regarding this clonotype: Its ends do not fully match the called genes, so a read error is possible. The chain employs TRBV24-1 and TRBJ2-3; D is possibly TRBD2 (5 bases). CDR3 length equals 15 residues. CDR1 is KGHDR, CDR2 SFDVKD, per germline. CDR3 nucleotides: TGCGCCACCAGTGATGCACTAGTCGCTACAGATACGCAGTATTTT. Translating it yields CATSDALVATDTQYF.

This clonotype was observed a single time. V is TRBV7-7 and J is TRBJ2-7; 9 bases are a match to TRBD2. The CDR3 has 15 residues. The junction had 7 bases not matched to a gene; V was cut back by 1 base and J by 6 bases. CDR1 and CDR2 from the germline V gene are SSHAT and FNYEAQ (reference sequence). The CDR3 region has the DNA TGTGCCAGCAGCTTAGGGGCGAGACTAGCGGTCGAGCAGTACTTC. Its translation: CASSLGARLAVEQYF.

This clonotype was seen once. This chain connects TRBV29-1 to TRBJ1-2, with unresolved D. The CDR3 sequence is 12 residues long. CDR1 and CDR2 (germline): SQVTM, ANQGSEA. Trimming took off 4 bases at V and 5 bases at J, with 11 bases between the two ends. CDR3 sequence: CSVGFSEYGYTF. CDR3 bases: TGCAGCGTTGGGTTCTCAGAATATGGCTACACCTTC.

V gene TRBV5-4 combines with J gene TRBJ2-1; D remains unclear. Germline assignment: CDR1 SGHNT and CDR2 YYREEE (reference sequence). V lost 1 base to trimming and J lost 10 bases, with 18 bases between them. CDR3 length: 15 amino acids. The CDR3 DNA is TGTGCCAGCAGCTTGTGGACCCGAACCTCCTACGAGCAGTTCTTC. This translates into CASSLWTRTSYEQFF.